Below, one TCR beta chain is given with its context. This clonotype was seen repeatedly, ten times or more. No cognate antigen has been identified for it. Base qualities are missing; no much larger clone stands one base away. V is pruned by 5 bases and J by 5 bases, leaving 5 bases of the junction without a gene match. Per the germline V gene (reference sequence), SEHNR is the CDR1 and FQNEAQ is the CDR2. The CDR3 holds 13 amino acids from the cysteine to the valine. Just CDR3 DNA is preserved here, 39 bases in frame from base 1. The entry originates in a study of T-cell memory formation after mild COVID-19 (dated by TCRdb to the early 2020s). Background for the entire study: TCR sequence clusters from the two donors were found to be largely donor specific. The cohort was made up of two young adult volunteers, one female and one male, who were previously healthy. In a couple of donors, T-cell clones that expanded and contracted after mild COVID-19 were tracked by sequencing TCRalpha and TCRbeta repertoires over time. Overall study outcomes, separate from this receptor: Clones contracting from day 15 to 85 had balanced CD4/CD8 phenotypes, while a second wave expanding from day 15 to 37 was biased towards CD4+. Contracting CD4+ clones appeared mostly in the CM and EM memory subsets, whereas CD8+ clones were enriched in EMRA. The detection of some responding clones in pre-infection memory suggests that pre-existing cross-reactive memory T cells joined the SARS-CoV-2 response. SARS-CoV-2 specificity of the second-wave clones peaking on day 37 was not confirmed. The study covered only two mild cases, and larger cohorts including severe cases with pre-infection samples were considered necessary.

Sequencing relied on an Illumina NovaSeq 6000. cDNA libraries for TCRalpha and TCRbeta were prepared by 5'RACE using constant-segment primers, with sample barcodes and unique molecular identifiers added. Trizol reagent was used to extract RNA from every sample. Library amplification was performed in two PCR steps, and a second sample barcode and Illumina TruSeq adapters were introduced in the second step. Sequencing of libraries was performed on an Illumina NovaSeq with 2 x 150 bp paired-end reads. From the authors' description of their analysis: Demultiplexing of reads and collapsing into UMI-guided consensus sequences were performed with migec v1.2.7. Using mixcr v2.1.11, the UMI consensuses were aligned to TRA and TRB V and J templates and assembled into clonotypes. A clonotype was counted as expanded or contracted only if both edgeR and NoisET called the change significant, with noise models trained on biological replicates. edgeR calls used a false discovery rate-adjusted p below 0.01 and a log2 fold-change threshold of 1. As an exploratory analysis of dynamics, max-normalized trajectories of the 1000 most abundant clonotypes were examined with PCA combined with hierarchical clustering. Separately sequenced CD4+ and CD8+ repertoires were used to assign a CD4 or CD8 phenotype to each responding clone. TCRdb trimmed the raw reads at Q25, called clones with MiXCR and kept productive beta chains. Rows with one shared CDR3 protein collapse into an entry with the most common genes and DNA. These V and J calls originate from TCRdb's pipeline instead of the authors' own analysis. The table for this sample lists approximately 100,000 distinct CDR3 sequences; approximately 12% of them were counted only once. The ten largest account for roughly 40% of the sample.

Ficoll-Paque density gradient centrifugation was the method used to isolate PBMCs. The sequence was obtained from a man aged 18 to 30 who had mild COVID-19 (a few samples of this study predate the infection). The sample titles of this study are shuffled in the database, so cell type and time point are left out; the donor was told from shared clones. This chain joins TRBV7-9 to TRBJ2-7, with TRBD1 matching 8 junction bases. The material sequenced was PBMCs or a T cell subset sorted from them (not recorded which). The encoded CDR3 is CASSPRTGNEQYV. The DNA reads as follows: TGTGCCAGCAGCCCCCGGACAGGGAACGAGCAGTACGTC.